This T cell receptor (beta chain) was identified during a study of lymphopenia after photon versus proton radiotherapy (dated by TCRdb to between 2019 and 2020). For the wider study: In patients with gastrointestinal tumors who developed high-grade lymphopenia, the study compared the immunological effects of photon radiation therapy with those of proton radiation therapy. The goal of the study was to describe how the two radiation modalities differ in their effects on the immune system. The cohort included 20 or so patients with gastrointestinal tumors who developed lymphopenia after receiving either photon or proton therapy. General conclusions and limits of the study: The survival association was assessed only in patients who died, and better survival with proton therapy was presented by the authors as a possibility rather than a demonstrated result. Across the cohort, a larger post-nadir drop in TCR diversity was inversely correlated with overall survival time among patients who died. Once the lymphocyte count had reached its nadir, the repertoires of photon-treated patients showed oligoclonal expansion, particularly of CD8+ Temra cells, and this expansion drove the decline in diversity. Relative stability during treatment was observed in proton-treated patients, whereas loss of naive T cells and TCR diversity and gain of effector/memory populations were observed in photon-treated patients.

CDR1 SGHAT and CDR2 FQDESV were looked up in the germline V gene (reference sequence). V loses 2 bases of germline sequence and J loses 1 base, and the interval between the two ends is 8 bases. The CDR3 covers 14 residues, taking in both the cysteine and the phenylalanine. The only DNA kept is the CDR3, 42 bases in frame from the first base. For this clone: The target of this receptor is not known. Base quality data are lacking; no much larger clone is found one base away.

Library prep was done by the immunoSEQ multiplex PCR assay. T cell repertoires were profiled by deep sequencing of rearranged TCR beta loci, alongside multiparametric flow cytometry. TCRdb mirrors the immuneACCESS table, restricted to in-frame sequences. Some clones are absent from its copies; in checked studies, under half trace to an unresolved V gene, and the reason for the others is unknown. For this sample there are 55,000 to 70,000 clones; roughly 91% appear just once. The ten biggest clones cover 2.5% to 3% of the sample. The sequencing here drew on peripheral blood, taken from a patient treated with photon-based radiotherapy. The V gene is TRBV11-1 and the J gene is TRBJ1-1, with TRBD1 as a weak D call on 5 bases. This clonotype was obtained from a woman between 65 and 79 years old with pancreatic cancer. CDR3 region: CASSLLDRNTEAFF. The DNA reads TGTGCCAGCAGCTTATTAGACAGGAACACTGAAGCTTTCTTT.